Included here is one TCR beta chain sequence, with context. The specificity of this receptor is unknown. Base qualities are not recorded, but no much larger clone differs from it by a single base. For each enrolled patient, mismatch repair deficiency was established using either polymerase chain reaction or immunohistochemistry. TCR sequencing was carried out for three patients who responded to pembrolizumab therapy. Pembrolizumab PD-1 blockade was prospectively tested in advanced mismatch repair-deficient cancers, regardless of tissue of origin, in the phase II trial. Serial peripheral blood T cell samples were collected before and at multiple times after starting PD-1 blockade. Blood sampling time points were reported as weeks after the first dose of pembrolizumab. This record belongs to a study of PD-1 blockade in mismatch repair-deficient tumors (dated by TCRdb to about 2017). A note on the overall study: The trial enrolled more than 85 consecutive patients with over 10 mismatch repair-deficient cancer types between 2013 and 2016, all previously treated and progressing. Tumor-associated T cell clones in the peripheral blood of patients responding to PD-1 blockade were tracked using deep sequencing of TCR CDR3 regions.

Study-wide conclusions, independent of this receptor: Rapid expansion after pembrolizumab followed by contraction, generally before radiologic responses, was shown by tumor-resident clones, which were often undetectable in blood before treatment.

Receptor libraries were prepared by the immunoSEQ multiplex PCR assay. TCRdb re-hosts the immuneACCESS table, in-frame sequences only. Its copies lack some clones; in the studies checked, an unresolved V gene accounts for under half of them, and the cause for the rest is not known. This sample has 85,000 to 130,000 clones in its table, and approximately 80% of those were observed once. The ten largest clonotypes hold around 6.6% of the sample. V is trimmed back by 5 bases and J by 7 bases, and the junction contains 12 bases that no gene match accounts for. The germline V gene (reference sequence) yields LNHDA for CDR1 and SQIVND for CDR2. Including cysteine and phenylalanine, the CDR3 has 15 amino acids. Only the CDR3 DNA stays, 45 bases, in frame from base 1.

Recombination joined TRBV19 with TRBJ1-2, with 8 bases aligning to TRBD1. The specimen was peripheral blood, collected roughly 36 weeks after starting pembrolizumab. The receptor's source is an adult with mismatch repair-deficient cancer. The nucleotide sequence is given as TGTGCCAGTAGTCCGGCGGACAGGGACGCTCTTGGCTACACCTTC. Protein translation: CASSPADRDALGYTF.